This T cell receptor (beta chain) derives from a study of T cells in women clearing cervical HPV infection. Study as a whole: Cases' blood sampling followed lesion detection by median approximately 150 days (90 to 200).

As to this clone: Antigen unknown. The read ends 3 residues early relative to the CDR3; the germline J gene fills the gap.

Clones were sequenced by immunoSEQ multiplex PCR, and TCRdb holds only the in-frame ones, with some missing. The sample data list approximately 35,000 clones. Study conclusions and caveats: Controls had more TRBV6-7 (around 0.15%) than cases (roughly 0.11%).

The CDR3 sequence is 16 residues long. V dropped 5 bases and J dropped 3; count of bases not matched to a gene: 7. Germline CDR1 and CDR2: SNHLY and FYNNEI. The sequenced material came from blood buffy coat. This clonotype originated in a woman between 18 and 70 years old with a cervical HPV16 infection that either progressed to CIN3+ or cleared (not recorded which). The rearrangement joins TRBV2 to TRBJ1-1; TRBD1 matches at 12 bases. The CDR3 spells CASSKGQGAGYTEAFF. The CDR3 DNA, read in part, is TGTGCCAGCAGTAAGGGACAGGGGGCTGGATACACTGAA.